This is a list of T cell receptor beta chains from one sample in a study of blood T cells in healthy people across ages. TCRdb independently ran MiXCR on the 5' RACE reads; one entry per CDR3 protein. The repertoire holds around 990,000 distinct CDR3 sequences, with about 23% as singletons. These data were likewise used in another study, on T cells of mothers and their children.

The sequenced material came from blood. These receptors all come from a girl aged 2-10 years in good health. Each CDR3 is given with its conserved first and last residue. The D gene is left open where the match is weak. Not every row has a clone size; where given, it reads once, few, many or a size class.

V: TRBV18; J: TRBJ2-7; D: NA; size: few; DNA: TGTGCCAGCTCGCTGGAATCATTCTTCGAGCAGTACTTC; CDR3: CASSLESFFEQYF
V: TRBV6-5; J: TRBJ2-4; D: TRBD2; size: few; DNA: TGTGCCAGTGCTAGCGGGGGAGCCAAAAACATTCAGTACTTC; CDR3: CASASGGAKNIQYF
V: TRBV7-2; J: TRBJ2-5; D: NA; size: few; DNA: TGTGCCAGCAGCCCCCCAGGGCAGCAGTACTTC; CDR3: CASSPPGQQYF
V: TRBV4-1; J: TRBJ1-6; D: NA; size: NA; DNA: TGCGCCAGCAGCCAAGACCCATCCGGACTGATTAATTCACCCCTCCACTTT; CDR3: CASSQDPSGLINSPLHF
V: TRBV5-5; J: TRBJ2-3; D: TRBD2; size: NA; DNA: TGTGCCAGCAGCTTGGCCTCGGGCGGGGGGAACCCCTTTGATACGCAGTATTTT; CDR3: CASSLASGGGNPFDTQYF
V: TRBV24-1; J: TRBJ2-5; D: NA; size: few; DNA: TGTGCCACCAGTGACCCCAGGACAAGGTACCAAGAGACCCAGTACTTC; CDR3: CATSDPRTRYQETQYF
V: TRBV4-1; J: TRBJ1-1; D: NA; size: NA; DNA: TGCGCCAGCAGCCGACTCGGACTAAGGAACACTGAAGCTTTCTTT; CDR3: CASSRLGLRNTEAFF
V: TRBV18; J: TRBJ2-5; D: NA; size: NA; DNA: TGTGCCAGCTCTACCAAGCTAGGGGCAAGAGAGGCCCTGTACTTC; CDR3: CASSTKLGAREALYF
V: TRBV28; J: TRBJ1-5; D: TRBD1; size: few; DNA: TGTGCCAGCACCGAATCGGACAGGTCTATGGAGCCCCAGCATTTT; CDR3: CASTESDRSMEPQHF
V: TRBV2; J: TRBJ1-4; D: NA; size: few; DNA: TGTGCCAGCAGAGCCGACCATTCTGGAGCGCTTAATGAAAAACTGTTTTTT; CDR3: CASRADHSGALNEKLFF
V: TRBV9; J: TRBJ2-5; D: NA; size: NA; DNA: TGTGCCAGCAGCGTAGGATGGGCCCAAGAGACCCAGTACTTC; CDR3: CASSVGWAQETQYF
V: TRBV12-3/TRBV12-4; J: TRBJ2-7; D: NA; size: NA; DNA: TGTGCCAGCAGTTTACAGGTTAGAAGGGACGAGCAGTACTTC; CDR3: CASSLQVRRDEQYF
V: TRBV20-1; J: TRBJ2-1; D: TRBD2; size: NA; DNA: TGCAGTGCCCGGACTAGCGGGAGCACATATTTTAATGAGCAGTTCTTC; CDR3: CSARTSGSTYFNEQFF
V: TRBV4-3; J: TRBJ2-6; D: TRBD1; size: few; DNA: TGCGCCAGCAGCCAAGATATTCCAGGGGGCATTGGGGCCAACGTCCTGACTTTC; CDR3: CASSQDIPGGIGANVLTF
V: TRBV20-1; J: TRBJ2-5; D: TRBD1; size: few; DNA: TGCAGTGCTCGAAGACAGGGGGCGTTTGAGACCCAGTACTTC; CDR3: CSARRQGAFETQYF
V: TRBV6-5; J: TRBJ2-4; D: TRBD1; size: NA; DNA: TGTGCCAGCAGCCGACAGGGGATTGAAAACATTCAGTACTTC; CDR3: CASSRQGIENIQYF
V: TRBV7-2; J: TRBJ2-7; D: TRBD2; size: few; DNA: TGTGCCAGCAGCGACAGACTAGCGAGGGAGCAGTACTTC; CDR3: CASSDRLAREQYF
V: TRBV20-1; J: TRBJ2-7; D: NA; size: NA; DNA: TGCAGTGCTACCAGCCTCCTCGACAACGAGCAGTACTTC; CDR3: CSATSLLDNEQYF
V: TRBV29-1; J: TRBJ2-1; D: TRBD2; size: NA; DNA: TGCAGCGTTGAAGACCGATTTAGTAAGCGGGAGGGCTTCTCCTACAATGAGCAGTTCTTC; CDR3: CSVEDRFSKREGFSYNEQFF
V: TRBV2; J: TRBJ1-5; D: TRBD1; size: NA; DNA: TGTGCCAGCGGTGAGACAGGGGTTTTCAATCAGCCCCAGCATTTT; CDR3: CASGETGVFNQPQHF
V: TRBV12-5; J: TRBJ1-1; D: NA; size: NA; DNA: TGTGCTAGTGGTTTCCGAGTTGAAGCTTTCTTT; CDR3: CASGFRVEAFF
V: TRBV7-2; J: TRBJ2-3; D: TRBD2; size: few; DNA: TGTGCCAGCAGGAGACTAGCGGGAGGAGATACGCAGTATTTT; CDR3: CASRRLAGGDTQYF
V: TRBV7-2; J: TRBJ2-1; D: NA; size: NA; DNA: TGTGCCAGCAGCTTAGTGTTGGGTAAGGACAATGAGCAGTTCTTC; CDR3: CASSLVLGKDNEQFF